The present TCR beta chain was sequenced within a study of response to subunit inactivated influenza vaccine. One entry per CDR3 protein results from TCRdb running MiXCR on the RT-PCR reads. There are some 800,000 distinct CDR3 sequences in the sample; less than 25% occur only once, and 9.5% to 13% lies in the top ten. The study's findings and limits: Few additional T cells are recruited per seasonal influenza vaccination, authors suggested.

Germline values: CDR1 SGHRS, CDR2 YFSETQ. CDR3 size: 15 residues. V lost 1 base and J 6 bases, leaving 13 bases between the germline ends. Note on this clonotype: Antigen: not known.

Material: PBMCs from blood, obtained 4 to 6 days after vaccination. This chain connects TRBV5-1 to TRBJ2-2; D is unclear. This TCR came from a man aged 50-60 years who received an inactivated influenza vaccine. This chain's CDR3 is CASSLTTYVAGELFF. The DNA for the CDR3 is TGCGCCAGCAGCTTGACGACTTACGTGGCCGGGGAGCTGTTTTTT.